Each of the 13 T cell receptor beta chains below was sequenced from the same sample in a study of Graves' ophthalmopathy and Graves' hyperthyroidism. Amplifying from RNA transcripts, the study obtained TCR beta CDR3 regions. HTBI primers primed a first-round RT-PCR, and a second-round multiplex PCR followed. From the multiplex PCR reads, TCRdb called clonotypes with MiXCR, one entry per CDR3 protein. The table includes 350,000 to 400,000 distinct CDR3 sequences, about 17% detected once. Sequencing input: peripheral blood. These receptors were collected from a woman between 18 and 30 years old with Graves' ophthalmopathy.

This clonotype was counted at least ten times. This chain links TRBV30 with TRBJ2-5; D unresolved. V dropped 5 bases and J dropped 1 base, with 8 bases sitting between them. The CDR3 runs 12 residues. Germline CDR1 reads GTSNPN; CDR2 reads SVGIG (reference sequence). CDR3 region: CAWVQLQETQYF. Written as DNA, the CDR3 is TGTGCCTGGGTACAGCTCCAAGAGACCCAGTACTTC. The whole variable domain, remainder taken from reference TRBV30 and TRBJ2-5, is SQTIHQWPATLVQPVGSPLSLECTVEGTSNPNLYWYRQAAGRGLQLLFYSVGIGQISSEVPQNLSASRPQDRQFILSSKKLLLSDSGFYLCAWVQLQETQYFGPGTRLLVL.

This chain uses TRBV4-1 with TRBJ1-2; D gene unclear. V lost 2 bases and J lost 2, with 9 bases in between. There are 14 residues in the CDR3. Germline CDR1 is MGHRA and CDR2 is YSYEKL. The CDR3 sequence: CASSQLTSNYGYTF. In DNA form, the CDR3 reads TGCGCCAGCAGCCAATTAACTTCGAACTATGGCTACACCTTC.

This rearrangement joins TRBV20-1 to TRBJ1-1; 7 bases are a match to TRBD1. With 4 bases clipped from V and 6 bases from J, the junction kept 2 bases outside the gene matches. The CDR3 extends over 11 amino acids. Germline V gene sequence: CDR1 DFQATT, CDR2 SNEGSKA (reference sequence). The CDR3 spells CSANRGPEAFF. In DNA, the CDR3 is TGCAGTGCTAACAGGGGCCCTGAAGCTTTCTTT.

A remark on this clonotype: The germline gene is not matched at one end of the junction; a read error may be the cause. The chain combines TRBV6-5 with TRBJ2-7; the D is unclear. CDR1 and CDR2 from the germline V gene are MNHEY and SVGAGI. CDR3 length: 15 residues. DNA of the CDR3: TGTGCCAGCCGTTACTCCCCGGACGGAACCTACGAGCAGTACTTC. Protein product: CASRYSPDGTYEQYF.

J is TRBJ1-1 and V is TRBV30; no definite D call. CDR1 and CDR2 (germline): GTSNPN, SVGIG (reference sequence). This CDR3 has 12 residues. The V and J ends lost 8 bases and 0 bases respectively, with 10 bases between them. CDR3 residues: CARGRMNTEAFF. As DNA, the CDR3 is TGTGCCCGCGGACGGATGAACACTGAAGCTTTCTTT.

Details on this clonotype: This may arise from a read error, as a much more abundant clone is one base away. The chain is built from TRBV9 and TRBJ2-5; 7 bases match TRBD1. The CDR3 extends over 15 amino acids. The V gene's germline CDR1 is SGDLS and CDR2 YYNGEE. Unmatched junction bases numbered 11, after V lost 3 bases and J lost 6 bases. DNA for the CDR3: TGTGCCAGCAGCGAGGGACAGAACCTCGGGAAGACCCAGTACTTC. It translates to CASSEGQNLGKTQYF.

This chain links TRBV28 with TRBJ1-2; weak D call: TRBD1 (5 bases). This CDR3 has 15 amino acids. Trimming took off 5 bases at V and 3 bases at J, with 16 bases between the two ends. The germline CDR1 and CDR2 sequences are MDHEN and SYDVKM. CDR3 DNA: TGTGCCAGCAGTCCCACTGGGGGGAACTACTATGGCTACACCTTC. Translated: CASSPTGGNYYGYTF.

In its sample, this clonotype was seen many times. V is TRBV18 and J is TRBJ1-1, with D perhaps matching TRBD1 (5 bases). The V gene lost 6 bases and the J gene lost 0 bases, with 11 bases spanning the gap. Germline CDR1 and CDR2: KGHSH and LQKENI. The length of the CDR3 is 14 residues. In DNA, the CDR3 is TGTGCCAGCTCCGGGGCAGCCCTGAACACTGAAGCTTTCTTT. This encodes CASSGAALNTEAFF.

This clonotype was seen at least ten times. The rearrangement uses TRBV12-3 or TRBV12-4 and TRBJ2-7, with 9 bases fitting TRBD1. CDR3 size: 14 residues. After removal of 6 bases from V and 4 bases from J, the junction contained 7 bases not matched to a gene. The CDR3 region has the DNA TGTGCCAGCAGAATTACAGGGGGCGAGTACGAGCAGTACTTC. Its translation: CASRITGGEYEQYF.

This clonotype was observed at least ten times. The chain employs TRBV9 and TRBJ2-5; 9 bases line up with TRBD2. Germline lookup yields CDR1 SGDLS and CDR2 YYNGEE. There are 16 residues in the CDR3. V shed 3 bases, J shed 6 bases, and the junction held 12 bases outside the gene matches. The CDR3 DNA reads as TGTGCCAGCAGCGGGGGCCGAGCGGGGGGCCGCCAGACCCAGTACTTC. Translating gives CASSGGRAGGRQTQYF. Drawing the rest from reference TRBV9 and TRBJ2-5, the complete variable domain is DSGVTQTPKHLITATGQRVTLRCSPRSGDLSVYWYQQSLDQGLQFLIQYYNGEERAKGNILERFSAQQFPDLHSELNLSSLELGDSALYFCASSGGRAGGRQTQYFGPGTRLLVL.

This clonotype was recorded many times. The genes are TRBV12-3 or TRBV12-4 and TRBJ1-5; tentatively, D is TRBD1 (5 bases). V lost 2 bases and J 3 bases, leaving 8 bases between the germline ends. This CDR3 is built from 14 residues. CDR3 sequence (DNA): TGTGCCAGCAGTTTACTGGGGCTCAATCAGCCCCAGCATTTT. It encodes CASSLLGLNQPQHF.

This clonotype was seen repeatedly, ten times or more. The CDR3 loop reads CASRRGLHQPQHF. The CDR3 DNA reads as TGTGCCAGCAGAAGGGGGCTTCATCAGCCCCAGCATTTT. The rearrangement joins TRBV28 to TRBJ1-5; 7 nucleotides line up with TRBD1. Germline trimming cut 6 bases from V and 5 bases from J; bases unmatched to any gene: 4. Per the germline V gene, CDR1 is MDHEN and CDR2 is SYDVKM. This CDR3 region has 13 residues. Complete variable domain (other parts from reference TRBV28 and TRBJ1-5): DVKVTQSSRYLVKRTGEKVFLECVQDMDHENMFWYRQDPGLGLRLIYFSYDVKMKEKGDIPEGYSVSREKKERFSLILESASTNQTSMYLCASRRGLHQPQHFGDGTRLSIL.

This chain links TRBV6-2 or TRBV6-3 with TRBJ1-2; D call uncertain. V lost 7 bases, J lost 6 bases, and 18 bases lay in between. Germline CDR1 reads MNHEY; CDR2 reads SVGEGT. CDR3 size: 14 residues. The CDR3 loop is CASTKIGRLNGYTF. The CDR3 coding sequence is TGTGCCAGCACCAAAATCGGGAGGTTAAATGGCTACACCTTC.